The 14 T cell receptor beta chains in this list originate from one sample, sequenced in a study of T cell repertoires in aging, cancer and after chemotherapy (dated by TCRdb to 2018 to 2020). Genomic DNA extracted from peripheral blood, rather than sorted cells or RNA, was used as the source for amplification of TCR beta rearrangements. Sequencing used an Illumina MiSeq. Rearranged TRB sequences spanning V, D and J segments were amplified in a multiplex touch-down PCR with a mixed TRB-A/B primer pool. The public reads were reanalyzed by TCRdb: fastp trimming at Q25, MiXCR alignment, in-frame beta chains only. Every CDR3 protein is listed once, alongside the most common genes and DNA of its rows. For this sample the table gives about 5,200 distinct CDR3 sequences, of which roughly 30% were detected only once. The ten top clones hold 4.5% to 6% of the sample. Source material: blood. The source is a human donor in good health.

The rearrangement links TRBV27 to TRBJ1-2; D might be TRBD1 (6 bases). Trimming cost V 3 bases and J 1 base, with 18 bases left between them. The V gene's germline CDR1 is MNHEY and CDR2 SMNVEV (reference sequence). The CDR3 consists of 17 residues. The CDR3: CASSFNGQRGVNYGYTF. The CDR3 coding sequence is TGTGCCAGCAGTTTTAATGGACAGAGGGGAGTTAACTATGGCTACACCTTC.

Regarding this clonotype: A much larger clone is a single base away; this may be a read error. This CDR3 is CASSIWAGTQAVSYGYTF. In DNA, the CDR3 is TGTGCCAGTAGTATATGGGCCGGGACACAAGCTGTTAGCTATGGCTACACCTTC. This sequence joins TRBV19 and TRBJ1-2; tentatively, D is TRBD1 (6 bases). This CDR3 has 18 residues. Per the germline V gene, CDR1 is LNHDA and CDR2 is SQIVND (reference sequence). V lost 2 bases to trimming and J lost 4 bases, with 23 bases between them.

This clonotype was counted a single time. This chain connects TRBV5-4 to TRBJ2-7; 12 positions agree with TRBD1. In germline, CDR1 is SGHNT, CDR2 YYREEE (reference sequence). V lost 0 bases and J lost 7; bases outside the gene matches: 11. The CDR3 totals 17 residues. The CDR3 spells CASSLGFGTGGPNEQYF. For the CDR3, the DNA is TGTGCCAGCAGCTTGGGGTTCGGGACAGGGGGCCCCAATGAGCAGTACTTC.

Notes on this clonotype: A much more abundant neighbour one base away suggests this may be a read error. The V call is TRBV6-5, the J call TRBJ2-3; D gene unclear. The DNA end favors TRBJ1-5, so the J call may be wrong. The germline gives CDR1 MNHEY, CDR2 SVGAGI. This CDR3 region has 13 residues. CDR3 sequence: CASRPSGLNTQHF. The CDR3 nucleotides read TGTGCCAGCAGACCTAGCGGCCTAAATACGCAGCATTTT.

V and J are TRBV19 and TRBJ1-1, with D possibly TRBD1 on 5 matching bases. V was cut by 6 bases and J by 4 bases, with 21 bases left in between. Germline V lookup: CDR1 LNHDA, CDR2 SQIVND (reference sequence). The CDR3 loop spans 16 amino acids. The CDR3 DNA follows: TGTGCCAGTAGAACCGGGGACCGGGCGGAGGGCACTGAAGCTTTCTTT. Its protein is CASRTGDRAEGTEAFF.

The chain couples TRBV6-5 to TRBJ2-5; D may be TRBD1 (7 bases). Trimming left V 6 bases short and J 5 bases short, with 16 bases between. The germline V gene encodes CDR1 MNHEY and CDR2 SVGAGI. This CDR3 is built from 14 residues. In DNA, the CDR3 is TGTGCCAGCAGGCAGGGGGGCCTGAGGGAGACCCAGTACTTC. Protein sequence: CASRQGGLRETQYF.

CDR3 sequence: CASSPTTGLKVSPLHF. CDR3 DNA: TGTGCCAGCAGCCCAACGACTGGTCTTAAAGTCTCACCCCTCCACTTT. This chain connects TRBV7-6 to TRBJ1-6; D gene ambiguous. V lost 5 bases and J lost 10, with 21 bases in between. The CDR3 runs to 16 residues. Germline lookup yields CDR1 SGHVS and CDR2 FNYEAQ.

In its sample, this clonotype ranks as medium-sized (0.01 to 0.1%). This chain uses TRBV11-1 with TRBJ2-7; TRBD1 matches at 7 bases. V shed 5 bases, J shed 1 base, and the junction held 5 bases outside the gene matches. The CDR3 contains 14 residues. CDR1 is SGHAT, CDR2 FQDESV, per germline (reference sequence). CDR3 nucleotide sequence: TGTGCCAGCAGCCAAAGGGACAGTTCCTACGAGCAGTACTTC. Its protein is CASSQRDSSYEQYF.

The chain combines TRBV6-2 or TRBV6-3 with TRBJ1-1; D is unresolved. Germline V lookup: CDR1 MNHEY, CDR2 SVGEGT. The CDR3 totals 12 residues. The germline V and J ends were trimmed by 10 bases and 1 base, with 10 bases remaining between them. CDR3 sequence: CATIGPNTEAFF. The CDR3 DNA follows: TGTGCCACAATCGGGCCGAACACTGAAGCTTTCTTT.

This clonotype is labeled medium-sized. This chain connects TRBV6-2 or TRBV6-3 to TRBJ2-1; 9 bases fit TRBD2. The CDR3 loop spans 15 amino acids. The trim removed 5 bases at V and 7 bases at J, leaving 9 bases unmatched. Germline V lookup: CDR1 MNHEY, CDR2 SVGEGT. The CDR3 nucleotides read TGTGCCAGCAGTCGCGGGAGGGCCAATTTGAATGAGCAGTTCTTC. As protein: CASSRGRANLNEQFF.

This chain connects TRBV27 to TRBJ1-2; 10 bases fit TRBD1. Trimming removed 6 bases from V and 4 bases from J; junction bases left unmatched: 5. CDR3 length: 14 residues. The germline CDR1 and CDR2 sequences are MNHEY and SMNVEV (reference sequence). The CDR3 is CASRTGGAVYGYTF. CDR3 nucleotide sequence: TGTGCCAGCAGGACAGGGGGCGCGGTCTATGGCTACACCTTC.

This clonotype was counted a few times. The genes are TRBV6-1 and TRBJ2-6; TRBD1 might be the D (6 bases). This CDR3 comprises 17 residues. Looked up from germline, CDR1 is MNHNS and CDR2 is SASEGT. V was shortened by 4 bases and J by 1 base, with 14 bases between the two germline ends. The DNA of the CDR3 is TGTGCCAGCAGTGGACAGGCTTCCGTATCTGGGGCCAACGTCCTGACTTTC. Translated: CASSGQASVSGANVLTF.

In this sample, this clonotype turned up a few times. This sequence joins TRBV19 and TRBJ1-3; a possible D gene is TRBD1 (5 bases). V lost 7 bases and J 2 bases, leaving 12 bases between the germline ends. Germline CDR1 LNHDA, CDR2 SQIVND (reference sequence). There are 14 residues in the CDR3. CDR3 amino acids: CASTRWGPGNTIYF. CDR3 nucleotides: TGTGCCAGTACCCGGTGGGGACCTGGAAACACCATATATTTT.

The chain links TRBV6-2 or TRBV6-3 to TRBJ1-4, with D unresolved. Germline V gene lookup returns CDR1 MNHEY and CDR2 SVGEGT. The CDR3 sequence is 15 residues long. The V gene lost 0 bases and the J gene lost 8 bases, with 13 bases spanning the gap. The CDR3 DNA reads as TGTGCCAGCAGTTACTCCGGAAGGGTTAAGGAAAAACTGTTTTTT. Protein sequence: CASSYSGRVKEKLFF.